The next 6 T cell receptor beta chains were all read from a single sample in a study of T-cell memory formation after mild COVID-19. TCRdb used MiXCR to reprocess the 5' RACE reads, holding one entry per CDR3 protein. This sample has hundreds of thousands of distinct CDR3 sequences, with more than 20% found just once. Sequenced sample: PBMCs or a T cell subset sorted from them (not recorded which). The receptors were gathered from an adult woman who had mild COVID-19 (a few samples of this study predate the infection). Cell type and time point are not known.

The chain recombines TRBV11-1 with TRBJ2-1; D is uncertain. There are 14 residues in the CDR3. V lost 2 bases and J 7 bases, leaving 12 bases between the germline ends. Per the germline V gene, CDR1 is SGHAT and CDR2 is FQDESV (reference sequence). The CDR3 DNA sequence: TGTGCCAGCAGCTTACGCGCCTCCGGTAATGAGCAGTTCTTC. Translation gives CASSLRASGNEQFF.

This chain joins TRBV10-3 and TRBJ1-5; maybe TRBD1 (5 bases). Germline V gene sequence: CDR1 ENHRY, CDR2 SYGVKD. V was clipped by 5 bases and J by 3 bases, with 8 bases between them. This CDR3 has 13 amino acids. CDR3 loop: CAISQGPNQPQHF. CDR3 DNA sequence: TGTGCCATCAGTCAGGGTCCCAATCAGCCCCAGCATTTT.

The chain is built from TRBV7-3 and TRBJ2-7; D is undetermined. Trimming removed 5 bases from V and 6 bases from J, with 11 bases in between. Germline V gives CDR1 SGHTA, CDR2 FQGTGA. This CDR3 contains 12 residues. The DNA of the CDR3 is TGTGCCAGCAGCCCCCGATCTGGCGAGCAGTACTTC. Its translation: CASSPRSGEQYF.

This clonotype came up many times. This rearrangement joins TRBV29-1 to TRBJ1-2; the D is unclear. Per the germline V gene, CDR1 is SQVTM and CDR2 is ANQGSEA. CDR3 size: 16 residues. V shed 6 bases and J shed 3 bases, with 23 bases lying between them. The CDR3 reads CSVLSWAITGDYGYTF. CDR3 sequence (DNA): TGCAGCGTCCTTTCATGGGCCATAACGGGAGACTATGGCTACACCTTC.

V is TRBV5-6 and J is TRBJ1-5; D is undetermined. The germline gives CDR1 SGHDT, CDR2 YYEEEE. The CDR3 covers 14 residues. Trimming took off 4 bases at V and 0 bases at J, with 8 bases between the two ends. Here the CDR3 reads CASSIQSSNQPQHF. The CDR3 DNA reads as TGTGCCAGCAGCATACAGAGTAGCAATCAGCCCCAGCATTTT.

This clonotype was observed a handful of times. The J gene is TRBJ1-2, the V gene TRBV29-1; D unresolved. V was clipped by 6 bases and J by 3 bases, with 11 bases between them. CDR3 length: 12 residues. The V gene's germline CDR1 is SQVTM and CDR2 ANQGSEA. In DNA, the CDR3 is TGCAGCGTCTTTAGAACAGACTATGGCTACACCTTC. This encodes CSVFRTDYGYTF.